The clone carrying this T cell receptor (beta chain) was seen at least ten times. Its antigen is not known. Using RNA transcripts as the source, TCR beta CDR3 regions were amplified. RT-PCR in the first round (using the HTBI primer set) targeted the TCR CDR3. Using its own MiXCR run on the multiplex PCR reads, TCRdb lists one record per CDR3 protein. The table lists around 620,000 distinct CDR3 sequences, under 60% of them singletons, with 19% in the top ten. This record comes from a study of T cells in Graves' hyperthyroidism and ophthalmopathy. Regarding the study as a whole: The authors' 13 V-J model separated ophthalmopathy from stable hyperthyroidism.

V was clipped by 0 bases and J by 0 bases, with 12 bases between them. The CDR3 runs to 16 residues. Germline values: CDR1 MNHEY, CDR2 SVGAGI. V usage is TRBV6-5 and J usage is TRBJ2-7; unclear D gene. The sample taken for sequencing was peripheral blood or thyroid tissue (not recorded which). This clonotype was sampled from an adult woman with Graves' disease, either hyperthyroidism or ophthalmopathy (not recorded which). CDR3 DNA sequence: TGTGCCAGCAGTTACTCATACCTCCTCAACTCCTACGAGCAGTACTTC. Its translation is CASSYSYLLNSYEQYF.